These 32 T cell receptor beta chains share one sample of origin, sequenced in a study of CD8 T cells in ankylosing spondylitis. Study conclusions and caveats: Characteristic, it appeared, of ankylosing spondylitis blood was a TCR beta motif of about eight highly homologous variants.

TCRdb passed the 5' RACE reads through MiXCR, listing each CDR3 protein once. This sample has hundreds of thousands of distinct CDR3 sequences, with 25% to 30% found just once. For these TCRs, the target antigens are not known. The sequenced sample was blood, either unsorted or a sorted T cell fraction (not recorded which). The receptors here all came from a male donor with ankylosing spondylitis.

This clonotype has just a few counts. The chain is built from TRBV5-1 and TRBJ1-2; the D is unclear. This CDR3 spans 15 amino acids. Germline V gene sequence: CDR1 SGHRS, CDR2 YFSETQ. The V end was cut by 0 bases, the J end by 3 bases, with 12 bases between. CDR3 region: CASSLDRGSDYGYTF. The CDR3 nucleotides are TGCGCCAGCAGCTTGGATCGGGGAAGCGACTATGGCTACACCTTC.

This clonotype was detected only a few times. The CDR3 reads CASSDDRVITGELFF. CDR3 sequence (DNA): TGTGCCAGCAGCGATGACAGGGTGATCACCGGGGAGCTGTTTTTT. This chain links TRBV7-9 with TRBJ2-2; 7 bases are shared with TRBD1. J was trimmed by 4 bases and V by 5 bases; bases with no gene match: 7. Looked up from germline, CDR1 is SEHNR and CDR2 is FQNEAQ (reference sequence). This CDR3 is 15 amino acids long.

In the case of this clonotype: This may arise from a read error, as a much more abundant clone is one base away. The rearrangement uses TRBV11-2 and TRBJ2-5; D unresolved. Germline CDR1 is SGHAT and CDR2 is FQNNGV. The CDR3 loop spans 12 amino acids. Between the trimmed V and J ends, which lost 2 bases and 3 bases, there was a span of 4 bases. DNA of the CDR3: TGTGCCAGCAGCTTACTTAAAGAGACCCAGTACTTC. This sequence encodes CASSLLKETQYF.

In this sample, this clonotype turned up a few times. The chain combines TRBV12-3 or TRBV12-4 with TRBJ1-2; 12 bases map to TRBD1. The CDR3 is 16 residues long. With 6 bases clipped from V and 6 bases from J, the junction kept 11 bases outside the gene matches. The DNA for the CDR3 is TGTGCCAGCAGACTACTGAGGGGACAGGGGGCCCATGGCTACACCTTC. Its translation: CASRLLRGQGAHGYTF.

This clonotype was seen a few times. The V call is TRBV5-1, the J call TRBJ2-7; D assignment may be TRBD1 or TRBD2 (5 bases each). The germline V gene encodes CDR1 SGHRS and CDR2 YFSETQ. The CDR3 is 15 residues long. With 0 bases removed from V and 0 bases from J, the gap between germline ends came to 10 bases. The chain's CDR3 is CASSLGPGTSYEQYF. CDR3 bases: TGCGCCAGCAGCTTGGGACCAGGGACCTCCTACGAGCAGTACTTC.

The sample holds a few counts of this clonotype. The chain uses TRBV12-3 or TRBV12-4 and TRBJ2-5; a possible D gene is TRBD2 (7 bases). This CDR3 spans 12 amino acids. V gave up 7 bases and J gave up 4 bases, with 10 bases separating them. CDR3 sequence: CASTRGGETQYF. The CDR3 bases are TGTGCCAGCACAAGGGGGGGAGAGACCCAGTACTTC.

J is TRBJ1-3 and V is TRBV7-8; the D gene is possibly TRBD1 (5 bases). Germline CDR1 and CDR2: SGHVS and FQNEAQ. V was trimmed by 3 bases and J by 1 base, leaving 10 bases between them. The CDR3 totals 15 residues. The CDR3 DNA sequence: TGTGCCAGCAGCTTTTCAGGGCTATCTGGAAACACCATATATTTT. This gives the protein CASSFSGLSGNTIYF.

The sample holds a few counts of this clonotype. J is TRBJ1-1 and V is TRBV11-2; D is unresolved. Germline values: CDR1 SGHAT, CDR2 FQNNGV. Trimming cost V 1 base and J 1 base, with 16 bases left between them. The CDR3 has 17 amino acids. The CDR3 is CASSLVFNLGRNTEAFF. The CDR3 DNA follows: TGTGCCAGCAGCTTAGTTTTTAATCTGGGGAGGAACACTGAAGCTTTCTTT. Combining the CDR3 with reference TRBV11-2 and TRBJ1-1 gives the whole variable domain EAGVAQSPRYKIIEKRQSVAFWCNPISGHATLYWYQQILGQGPKLLIQFQNNGVVDDSQLPKDRFSAERLKGVDSTLKIQPAKLEDSAVYLCASSLVFNLGRNTEAFFGQGTRLTVV.

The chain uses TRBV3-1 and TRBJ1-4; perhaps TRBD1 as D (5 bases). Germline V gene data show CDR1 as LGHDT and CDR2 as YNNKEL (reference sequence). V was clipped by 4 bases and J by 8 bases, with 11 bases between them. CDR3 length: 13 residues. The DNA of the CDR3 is TGTGCCAGCAGCCCTCGGGGGACCGAAAAACTGTTTTTT. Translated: CASSPRGTEKLFF.

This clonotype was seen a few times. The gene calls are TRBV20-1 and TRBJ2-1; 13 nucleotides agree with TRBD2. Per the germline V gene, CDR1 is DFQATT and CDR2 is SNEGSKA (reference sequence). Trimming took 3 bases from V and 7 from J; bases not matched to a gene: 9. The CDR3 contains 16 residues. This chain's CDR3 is CSARHGTSGKLNEQFF. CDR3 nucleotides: TGCAGTGCTAGGCACGGGACTAGCGGGAAATTGAATGAGCAGTTCTTC.

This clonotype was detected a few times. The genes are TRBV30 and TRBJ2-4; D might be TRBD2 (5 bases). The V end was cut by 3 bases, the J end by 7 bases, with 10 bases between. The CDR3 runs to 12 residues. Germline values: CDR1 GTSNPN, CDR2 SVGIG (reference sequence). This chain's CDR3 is CAWRPPGNIQYF. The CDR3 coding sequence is TGTGCCTGGAGGCCACCGGGGAACATTCAGTACTTC.

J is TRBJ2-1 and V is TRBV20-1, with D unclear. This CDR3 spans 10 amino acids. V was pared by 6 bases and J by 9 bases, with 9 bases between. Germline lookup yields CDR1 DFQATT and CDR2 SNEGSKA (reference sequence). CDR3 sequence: CSALGSEQFF. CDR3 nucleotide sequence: TGCAGTGCCTTGGGTAGTGAGCAGTTCTTC.

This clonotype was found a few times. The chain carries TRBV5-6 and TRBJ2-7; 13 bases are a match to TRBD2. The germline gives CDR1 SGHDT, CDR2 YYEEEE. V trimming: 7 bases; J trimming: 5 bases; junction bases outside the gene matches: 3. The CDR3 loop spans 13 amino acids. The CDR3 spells CASGLAGVDEQYF. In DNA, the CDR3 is TGTGCCAGCGGACTAGCGGGAGTTGACGAGCAGTACTTC. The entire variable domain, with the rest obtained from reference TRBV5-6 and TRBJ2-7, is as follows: DAGVTQSPTHLIKTRGQQVTLRCSPKSGHDTVSWYQQALGQGPQFIFQYYEEEERQRGNFPDRFSGHQFPNYSSELNVNALLLGDSALYLCASGLAGVDEQYFGPGTRLTVT.

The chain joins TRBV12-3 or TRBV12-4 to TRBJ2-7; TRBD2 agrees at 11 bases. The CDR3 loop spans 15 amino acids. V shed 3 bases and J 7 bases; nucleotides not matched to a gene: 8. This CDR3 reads CASSFYSGRAGEQYF. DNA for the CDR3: TGTGCCAGCAGTTTCTATAGCGGGAGGGCGGGGGAGCAGTACTTC.

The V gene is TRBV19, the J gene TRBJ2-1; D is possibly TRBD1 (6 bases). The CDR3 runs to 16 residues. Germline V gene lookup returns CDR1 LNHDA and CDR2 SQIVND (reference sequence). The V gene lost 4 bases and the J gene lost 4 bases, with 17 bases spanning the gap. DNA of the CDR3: TGTGCCAGTAGTAGGACCGGGACATACCCGTACAATGAGCAGTTCTTC. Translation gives CASSRTGTYPYNEQFF.

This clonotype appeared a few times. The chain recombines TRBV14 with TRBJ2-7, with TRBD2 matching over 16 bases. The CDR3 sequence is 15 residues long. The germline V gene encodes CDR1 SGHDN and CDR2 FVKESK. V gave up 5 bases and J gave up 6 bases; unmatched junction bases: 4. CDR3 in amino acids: CASSGTSGRGREQYF. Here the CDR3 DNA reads TGTGCCAGCAGCGGGACTAGCGGGAGGGGCCGCGAGCAGTACTTC.

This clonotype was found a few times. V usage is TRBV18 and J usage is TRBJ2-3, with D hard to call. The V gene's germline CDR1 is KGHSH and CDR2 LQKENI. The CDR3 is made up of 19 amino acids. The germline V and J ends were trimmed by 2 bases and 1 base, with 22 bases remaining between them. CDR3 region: CASSPFLGFQPLGTDTQYF. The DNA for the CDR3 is TGTGCCAGCTCACCATTCTTAGGGTTCCAACCCTTAGGCACAGATACGCAGTATTTT.

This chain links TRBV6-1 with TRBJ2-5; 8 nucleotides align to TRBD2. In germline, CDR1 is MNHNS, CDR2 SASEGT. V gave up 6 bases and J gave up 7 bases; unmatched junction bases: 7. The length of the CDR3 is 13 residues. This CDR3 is CASSPSGRGTQYF. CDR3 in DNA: TGTGCCAGCAGCCCCTCCGGGAGGGGGACCCAGTACTTC.

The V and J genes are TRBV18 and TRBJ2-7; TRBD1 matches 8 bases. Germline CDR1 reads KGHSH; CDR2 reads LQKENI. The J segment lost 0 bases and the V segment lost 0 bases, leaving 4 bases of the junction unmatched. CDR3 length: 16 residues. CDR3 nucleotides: TGTGCCAGCTCACCACCGAAACAGGGGGTCTCCTACGAGCAGTACTTC. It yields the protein CASSPPKQGVSYEQYF. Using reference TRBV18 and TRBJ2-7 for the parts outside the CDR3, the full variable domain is NAGVMQNPRHLVRRRGQEARLRCSPMKGHSHVYWYRQLPEEGLKFMVYLQKENIIDESGMPKERFSAEFPKEGPSILRIQQVVRGDSAAYFCASSPPKQGVSYEQYFGPGTRLTVT.

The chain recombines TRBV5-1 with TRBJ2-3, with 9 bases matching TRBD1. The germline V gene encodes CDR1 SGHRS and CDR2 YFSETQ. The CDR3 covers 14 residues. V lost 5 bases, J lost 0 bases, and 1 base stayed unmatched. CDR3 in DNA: TGCGCCAGCAGAGGGACAGGGAGCACAGATACGCAGTATTTT. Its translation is CASRGTGSTDTQYF.

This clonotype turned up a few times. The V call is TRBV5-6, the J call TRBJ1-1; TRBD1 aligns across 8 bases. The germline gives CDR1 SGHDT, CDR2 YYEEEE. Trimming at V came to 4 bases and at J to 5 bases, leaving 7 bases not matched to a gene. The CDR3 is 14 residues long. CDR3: CASSRDRGWTEAFF. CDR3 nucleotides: TGTGCCAGCAGCCGCGACAGGGGATGGACTGAAGCTTTCTTT.

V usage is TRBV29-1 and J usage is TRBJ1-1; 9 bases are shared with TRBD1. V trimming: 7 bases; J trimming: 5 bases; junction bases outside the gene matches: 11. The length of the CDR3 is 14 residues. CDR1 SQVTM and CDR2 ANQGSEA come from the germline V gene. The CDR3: CSGTGTGILTEAFF. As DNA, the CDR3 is TGCAGCGGGACCGGGACAGGGATTCTGACTGAAGCTTTCTTT.

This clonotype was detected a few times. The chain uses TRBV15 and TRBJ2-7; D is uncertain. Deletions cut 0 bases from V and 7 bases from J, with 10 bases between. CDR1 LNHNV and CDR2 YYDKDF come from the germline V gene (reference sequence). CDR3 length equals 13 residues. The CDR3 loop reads CATSRDSLPEQYF. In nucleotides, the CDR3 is TGTGCCACCAGCAGAGATAGCCTACCGGAGCAGTACTTC.

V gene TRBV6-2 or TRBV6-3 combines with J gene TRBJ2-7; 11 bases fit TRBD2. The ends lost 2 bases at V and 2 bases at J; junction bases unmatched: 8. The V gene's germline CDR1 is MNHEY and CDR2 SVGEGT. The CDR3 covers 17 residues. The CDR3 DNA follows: TGTGCCAGCAGTTACGCCACCCTAGCGGGAGGAGCCTACGAGCAGTACTTC. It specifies CASSYATLAGGAYEQYF.

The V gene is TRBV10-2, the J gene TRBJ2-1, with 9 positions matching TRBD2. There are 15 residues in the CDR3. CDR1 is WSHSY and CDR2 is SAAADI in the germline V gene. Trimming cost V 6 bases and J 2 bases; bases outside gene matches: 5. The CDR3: CASRVAGAAYNEQFF. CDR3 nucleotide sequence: TGCGCCAGCAGGGTAGCGGGAGCTGCCTACAATGAGCAGTTCTTC.

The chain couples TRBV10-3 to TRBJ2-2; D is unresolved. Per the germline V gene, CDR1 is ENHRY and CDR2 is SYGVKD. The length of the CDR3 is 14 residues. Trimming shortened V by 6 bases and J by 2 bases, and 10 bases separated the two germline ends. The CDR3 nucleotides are TGTGCCATCAGCGCCGATGAAAACACCGGGGAGCTGTTTTTT. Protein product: CAISADENTGELFF.

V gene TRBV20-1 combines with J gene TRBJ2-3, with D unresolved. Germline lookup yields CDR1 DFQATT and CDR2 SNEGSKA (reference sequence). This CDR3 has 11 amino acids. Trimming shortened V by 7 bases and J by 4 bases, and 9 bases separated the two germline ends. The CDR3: CSGLFPDTQYF. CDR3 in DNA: TGCAGTGGGCTTTTCCCAGATACGCAGTATTTT.

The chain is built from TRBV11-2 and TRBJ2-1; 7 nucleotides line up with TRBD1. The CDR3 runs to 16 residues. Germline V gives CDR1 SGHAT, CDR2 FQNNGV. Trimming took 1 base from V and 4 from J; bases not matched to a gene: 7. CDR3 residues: CASSLVRGTEYNEQFF. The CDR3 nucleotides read TGTGCCAGCAGCTTAGTTCGTGGGACAGAGTACAATGAGCAGTTCTTC.

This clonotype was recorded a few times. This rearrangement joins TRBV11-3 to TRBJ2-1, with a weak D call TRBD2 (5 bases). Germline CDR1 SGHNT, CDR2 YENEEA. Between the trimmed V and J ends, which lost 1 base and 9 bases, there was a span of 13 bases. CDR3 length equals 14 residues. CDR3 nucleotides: TGTGCCAGCAGCTTAGCGAGGGAACGTAGTGAGCAGTTCTTC. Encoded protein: CASSLARERSEQFF.

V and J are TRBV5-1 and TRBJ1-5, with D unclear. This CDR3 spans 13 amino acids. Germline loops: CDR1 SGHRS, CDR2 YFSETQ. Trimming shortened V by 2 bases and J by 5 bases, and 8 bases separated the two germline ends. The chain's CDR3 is CASSFDGDQPQHF. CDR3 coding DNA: TGCGCCAGCAGCTTCGACGGGGATCAGCCCCAGCATTTT.

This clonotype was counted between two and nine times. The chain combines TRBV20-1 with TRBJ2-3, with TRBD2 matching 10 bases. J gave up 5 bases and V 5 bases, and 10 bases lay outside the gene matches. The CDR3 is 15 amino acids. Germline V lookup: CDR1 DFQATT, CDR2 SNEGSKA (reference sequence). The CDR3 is CSAPKAGGPGDTQYF. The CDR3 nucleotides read TGCAGTGCTCCTAAAGCGGGAGGGCCTGGAGATACGCAGTATTTT.

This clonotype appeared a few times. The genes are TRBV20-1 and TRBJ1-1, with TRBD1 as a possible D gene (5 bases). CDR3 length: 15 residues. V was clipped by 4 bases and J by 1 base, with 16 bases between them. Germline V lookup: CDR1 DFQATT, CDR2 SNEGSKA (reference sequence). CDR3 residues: CSATNARAENTEAFF. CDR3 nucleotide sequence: TGCAGTGCTACCAATGCCAGGGCAGAGAACACTGAAGCTTTCTTT.